This T cell receptor (beta chain) was sequenced in a study of early T cells in non-severe SARS-CoV-2 infection. For the study at large: It was bulk RNA from unsorted whole blood that was sequenced, and the chains were unpaired.

TCRdb re-analysed the 5' RACE reads in MiXCR, keeping a single row per CDR3 protein. The sample shows approximately 99,000 distinct CDR3 sequences, about 12% of them seen only once. The CDR3 covers 16 residues. Trimming left V 0 bases short and J 2 bases short, with 16 bases between. Germline CDR1 reads DFQATT; CDR2 reads SNEGSKA (reference sequence). Sequencing used whole blood. The chain joins TRBV20-1 to TRBJ2-5, with unresolved D. This clonotype originated in an adult who was a healthcare worker with PCR-confirmed SARS-CoV-2 infection or an uninfected control (not recorded which). The CDR3 nucleotides read TGCAGTGCTAGAGATCTCCTGGCTCTCCATCAAGAGACCCAGTACTTC. Protein product: CSARDLLALHQETQYF.